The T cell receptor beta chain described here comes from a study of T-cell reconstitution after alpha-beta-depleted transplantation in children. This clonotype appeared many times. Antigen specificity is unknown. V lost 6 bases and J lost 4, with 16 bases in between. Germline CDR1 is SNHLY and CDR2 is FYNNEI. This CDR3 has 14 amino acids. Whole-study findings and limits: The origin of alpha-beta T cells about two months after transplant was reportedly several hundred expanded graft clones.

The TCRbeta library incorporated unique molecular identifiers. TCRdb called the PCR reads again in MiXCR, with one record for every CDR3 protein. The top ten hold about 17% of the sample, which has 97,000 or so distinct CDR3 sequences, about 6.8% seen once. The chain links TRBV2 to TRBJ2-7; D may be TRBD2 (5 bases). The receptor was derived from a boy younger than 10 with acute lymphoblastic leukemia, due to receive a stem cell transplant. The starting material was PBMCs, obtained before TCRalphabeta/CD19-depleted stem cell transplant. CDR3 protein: CASSRPEAAYEQYF. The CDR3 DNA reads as TGTGCCAGCAGCCGGCCAGAAGCGGCGTACGAGCAGTACTTC.